Sequencing of this T cell receptor beta chain was carried out in a study of response to subunit inactivated influenza vaccine. Overall study results and limits: With each seasonal influenza vaccination, the authors suggested, few new T cells are recruited.

As regards this clonotype: The antigen remains unidentified.

TCRdb used MiXCR to reprocess the RT-PCR reads, holding one entry per CDR3 protein. The sample lists fewer than 600,000 distinct CDR3 sequences; approximately 7.2% were seen once. This specimen consisted of PBMCs from blood, obtained less than 30 months after vaccination. The receptor's source is a man aged 50 to 69 who received an inactivated influenza vaccine.

This CDR3 reads CASSAQGGHEQYF. DNA for the CDR3: TGTGCCAGCAGTGCACAGGGGGGGCACGAGCAGTACTTC. The V call is TRBV2, the J call TRBJ2-7; TRBD1 might be the D (8 bases). V gave up 4 bases and J gave up 5 bases, with 12 bases separating them. Germline V CDR1 and CDR2: SNHLY, FYNNEI. This CDR3 has 13 amino acids.